This T cell receptor beta chain was retrieved from a study of early T cells in non-severe SARS-CoV-2 infection (TCRdb year 2021). Regarding the research as a whole: Because TCR sequencing was done on bulk RNA from unsorted whole blood, the alpha and beta chains could not be paired. The investigation overall reported the following: VDJdb matching was skewed toward anti-spike CD8 responses and likely underestimated virus-specific expansions by missing private and CD4 specificities.

The protocol used for the library was 5' RACE. The listed sequencing device is NextSeq 500. To correct for sequencing error and PCR bias, the TCR library protocol tagged individual cDNA molecules with unique molecular identifiers. Both TCR alpha and beta chains were sequenced, and tight co-correlation was observed between alpha and beta sequence abundances in each sample. From the authors' description of their analysis: Decombinator V4 was used to perform V gene, J gene and CDR3 annotation of TCR sequences. TCRs were defined as expanded if a significant change between any two time points was detected under a Poisson model with p below 0.0001. TCR abundances were normalised to the total number of TCRs sequenced per sample and were expressed as counts per million. A search of VDJdb, accessed on 1 November 2021, was run for TCRs annotated to CMV, EBV and SARS-CoV-2, with TCRs annotated for multiple antigens excluded. TCRdb reran the public reads through fastp at Q25 and MiXCR, keeping productive beta chains. One record per CDR3 amino acid sequence lists the most common genes and DNA. Clone size and V and J calls follow TCRdb, not the original study. Present in this sample are 20,000 or so distinct CDR3 sequences, approximately 4.3% of which were seen just once. About 5.8% of the sample lies in the top ten.

This clonotype was found many times. This clone's antigen is unknown. There are no base qualities to consult, and no much larger clone falls within one base. The study was a case-control design nested within a healthcare worker cohort in London, UK, with weekly nasopharyngeal swab PCR tests and blood sampling. Healthcare workers were recruited between 23 and 31 March 2020, during the week of the UK lockdown, and were followed weekly for up to roughly 15 weeks. Sequencing was carried out using whole blood. The source is an adult who was a healthcare worker with PCR-confirmed SARS-CoV-2 infection or an uninfected control (not recorded which).

The DNA sequence follows: TGTGCCAGCAGTTCACCGTGGCAGGGAGAGACCCAGTACTTC. Its protein product is CASSSPWQGETQYF. The chain links TRBV12-3 or TRBV12-4 with TRBJ2-5; TRBD1 is a weak D gene call, 5 bases matching. V was cut back by 4 bases and J by 4 bases, leaving a gap of 13 bases between them. Inclusive of the bounding cysteine and phenylalanine, the CDR3 is 14 residues long. Here the CDR3 DNA is all that survives: 42 bases in frame from base 1.